The sequence of this T cell receptor gamma chain was determined in a study of Vδ1+ human thymocytes (dated by TCRdb to the late 2010s). The study in broad terms: The study characterised mRNA-level TRG and TRD CDR3 repertoires of highly purified Vdelta1+ thymocytes from young children as a data resource. Validation of the multiplex-based CDR3 amplicon strategy against 5'RACE-based CDR3 amplicon generation methods had been performed previously.

CDR1 and CDR2 were assigned from the germline V gene as VINAFY and YDVSNSKD. The CDR3, from cysteine to phenylalanine, totals 16 residues. Of the read, only the CDR3 DNA is kept; its 48 bases are in frame from base 1. Results and caveats for the whole study, not just this receptor: The thymic TRG and TRD repertoires appeared highly polyclonal, with Gaussian CDR3 length distributions, in contrast to the oligoclonal repertoires of peripheral blood. Because unexpected Vdelta2 sequences could lead to misinterpretation of bulk repertoire data, the authors recommended using highly purified populations and single-cell validation. Although sort purity was high, about 22% of thymic TRD sequences were Vdelta2 (with a few Vdelta3), in contrast to the peripheral blood Vdelta1+ controls. No clustering by age or sex was observed, so analyses did not stratify donors by these variables. Donors shared many TRG clonotypes (up to about 6.9x10^3), but TRD repertoires were essentially private, with at most 130 shared.

RNA was extracted with the RNeasy mini kit and reverse transcribed using Superscript III. CDR3 amplicons were generated by multiplex PCR with pooled V-gene forward primers and a constant-region reverse primer carrying Illumina adaptor overhangs. After gel purification, the amplicons were indexed with Nextera index primers during approximately 8 additional PCR cycles and then purified using AMPure XP beads. Libraries were sequenced on an Illumina MiSeq with paired-end 250 bp reads, dual indexing and roughly 20% PhiX spike-in. Turning to the authors' computational methods: Read quality was checked with FastQC, and TRG read pairs were merged using ea-utils fastq-join. Sequences were annotated with IMGT/HighV-QUEST, keeping only productive sequences with unambiguous V-gene assignment; clonotypes were defined by identical CDR3 sequence. VDJtools 1.1.1, tcR 2.2.3, Treemap and vegan Shannon diversity in R 3.4.4 were used for downstream analysis. TCRdb processed the public reads again with the CATT caller, after which rows with matching DNA were combined. Here the V and J calls rest on TCRdb's processing, not on the authors' analysis. The sample contains more than 35,000 gamma-chain clones, over 20% of them found a single time. 1.9% of the sample is in the top ten clones.

Thymic samples were depleted of alphabeta T cells, then CD3+ TCRVdelta1+ TCRVdelta2- thymocytes were FACS-sorted. The purity of the sorted Vdelta1+ thymocytes fell between roughly 96% and 99.6%. The thymic specimens were obtained from fewer than ten paediatric patients, aged roughly 5 days to 15 months, who were having corrective cardiac surgery. After the thymic tissue was dispersed, mononuclear cells were isolated using a Histopaque-1077 density gradient. The staining antibodies were anti-TCRVdelta1 clone TS8.2, anti-TCRVdelta2 clone B6, anti-CD3 clone HIT3a and anti-TCRalphabeta clone IP26. Details on this clone: Its recognized antigen is unknown. The germline gene is not matched at one end of the junction; a read error may be the cause.

Sequencing was done on a sample of Vdelta1+ gamma-delta thymocytes from the thymus. In light of the paper, this sample's cell subset or site label describes: FACS-sorted CD3+ TCRalphabeta- TCRVdelta1+ TCRVdelta2- thymocytes. The chain is assembled from TRGV5 and TRGJP. This clonotype was obtained from a girl in the first two years of life who had congenital heart surgery. The nucleotide sequence is given as TGTGCCACCTGGGACAGGCACGAGTTGGGCAAAAAAATCAAGGTATTT. Its coded protein is CATWDRHELGKKIKVF.